This T cell receptor (beta chain) was recorded in a study of cytomegalovirus exposure and HLA in healthy donors. Findings of the study overall: There were a few CMV-associated chains whose specificity for CMV antigens was confirmed in vitro. A missense DCLRE1C variant was associated with V- and J-gene trimming of TCR beta chains in a later analysis, and an independent cohort replicated the association.

To note about this clone: No antigen is known for it.

PCR primers comprised 60 Vbeta and 13 Jbeta primers. Produced via immunoSEQ multiplex PCR; TCRdb's table is partial and in-frame only. This sample has about 120,000 clones; roughly 69% occur once, and the top ten carry more than 2%. The sequence was obtained from a human donor in good health. Sequencing was done on a sample of PBMCs.

The DNA of the CDR3 is TGTGCCAGCAGCCCTTCGACAGGGTACAATGAGCAGTTCTTC. Amino acid sequence: CASSPSTGYNEQFF. The chain employs TRBV7-8 and TRBJ2-1, with 7 bases identical to TRBD1. Germline V gene sequence: CDR1 SGHVS, CDR2 FQNEAQ. Unmatched junction bases numbered 5, after V lost 5 bases and J lost 4 bases. The CDR3 spans 14 residues.